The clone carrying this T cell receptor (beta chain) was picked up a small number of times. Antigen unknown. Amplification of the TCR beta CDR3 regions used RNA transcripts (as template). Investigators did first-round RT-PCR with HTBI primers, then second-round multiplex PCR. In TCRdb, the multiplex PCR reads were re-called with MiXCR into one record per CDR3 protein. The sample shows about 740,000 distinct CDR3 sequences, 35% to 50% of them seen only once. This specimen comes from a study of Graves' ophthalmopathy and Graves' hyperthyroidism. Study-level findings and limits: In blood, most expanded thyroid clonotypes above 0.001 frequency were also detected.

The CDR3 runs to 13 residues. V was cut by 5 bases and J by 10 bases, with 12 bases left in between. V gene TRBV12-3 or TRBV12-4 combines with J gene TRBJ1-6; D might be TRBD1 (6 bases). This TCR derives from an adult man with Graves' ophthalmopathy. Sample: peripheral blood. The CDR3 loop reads CASSPGQKSPLHF. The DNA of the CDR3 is TGTGCCAGCAGTCCGGGACAAAAATCACCCCTCCACTTT.